One T cell receptor (beta chain) is described in this entry. MiXCR, applied by TCRdb to the 5' RACE reads, yields one record per CDR3 protein. This sample has roughly 8,500 distinct CDR3 sequences, with about 45% found just once. The sorted Tregs were CD4+CD25+CD127-/low cells. The clonotype originates from a female donor with breast cancer. Specimen: Tregs sorted from a lymph node.

CDR3 in DNA: TGTGCCAGCAGCTTGGCCTACGAGCAGTACTTC. This translates into CASSLAYEQYF. The J gene is TRBJ2-7, the V gene TRBV5-5; D gene uncertain. The CDR3 has 11 residues. CDR1 is SGHKS and CDR2 is YYEKEE in the germline V gene (reference sequence). Trimming left V 0 bases short and J 2 bases short, with 0 bases between.